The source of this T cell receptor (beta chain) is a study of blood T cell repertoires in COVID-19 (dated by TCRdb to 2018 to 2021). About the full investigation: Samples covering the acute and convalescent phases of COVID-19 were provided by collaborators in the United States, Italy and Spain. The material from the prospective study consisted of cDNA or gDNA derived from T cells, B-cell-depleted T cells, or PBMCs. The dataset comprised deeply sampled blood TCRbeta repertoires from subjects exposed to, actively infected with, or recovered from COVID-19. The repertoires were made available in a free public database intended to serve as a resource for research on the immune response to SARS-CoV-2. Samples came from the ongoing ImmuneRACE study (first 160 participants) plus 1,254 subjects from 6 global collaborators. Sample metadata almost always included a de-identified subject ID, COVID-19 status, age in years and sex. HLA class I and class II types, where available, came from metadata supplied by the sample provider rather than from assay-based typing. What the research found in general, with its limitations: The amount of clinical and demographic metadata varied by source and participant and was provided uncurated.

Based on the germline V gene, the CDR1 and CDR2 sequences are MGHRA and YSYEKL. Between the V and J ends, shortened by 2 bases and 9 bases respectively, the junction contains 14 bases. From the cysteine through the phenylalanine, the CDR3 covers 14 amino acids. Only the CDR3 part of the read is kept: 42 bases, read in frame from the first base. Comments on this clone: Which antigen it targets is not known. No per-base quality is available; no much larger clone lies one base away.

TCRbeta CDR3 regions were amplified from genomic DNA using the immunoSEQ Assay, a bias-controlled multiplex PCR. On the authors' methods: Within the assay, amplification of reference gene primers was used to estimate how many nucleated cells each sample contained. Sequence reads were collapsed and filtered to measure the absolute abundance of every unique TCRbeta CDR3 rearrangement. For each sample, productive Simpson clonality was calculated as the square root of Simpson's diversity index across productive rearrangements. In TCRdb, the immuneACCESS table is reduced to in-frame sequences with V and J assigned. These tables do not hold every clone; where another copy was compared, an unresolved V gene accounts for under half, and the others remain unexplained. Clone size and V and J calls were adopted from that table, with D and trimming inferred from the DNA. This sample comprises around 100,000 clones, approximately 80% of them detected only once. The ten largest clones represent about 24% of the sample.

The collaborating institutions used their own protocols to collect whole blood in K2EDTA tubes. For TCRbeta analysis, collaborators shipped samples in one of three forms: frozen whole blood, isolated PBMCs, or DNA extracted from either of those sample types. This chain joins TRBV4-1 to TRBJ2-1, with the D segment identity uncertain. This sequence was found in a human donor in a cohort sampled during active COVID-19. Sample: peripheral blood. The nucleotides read TGCGCCAGCAGCCAATTTCCGGGTGCAAGTGAGCAGTTCTTC. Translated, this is CASSQFPGASEQFF.